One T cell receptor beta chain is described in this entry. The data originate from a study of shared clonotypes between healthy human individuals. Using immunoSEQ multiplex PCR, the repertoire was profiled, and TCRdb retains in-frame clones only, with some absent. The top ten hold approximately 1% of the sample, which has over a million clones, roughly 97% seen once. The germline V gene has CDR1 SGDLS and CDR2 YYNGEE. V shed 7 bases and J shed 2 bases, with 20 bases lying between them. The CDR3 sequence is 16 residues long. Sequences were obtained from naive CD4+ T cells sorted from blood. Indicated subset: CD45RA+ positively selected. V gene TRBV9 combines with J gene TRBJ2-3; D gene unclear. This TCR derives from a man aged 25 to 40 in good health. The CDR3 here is CASYPRRATSTDTQYF. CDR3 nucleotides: TGTGCCAGCTATCCCCGTCGGGCTACCTCCACAGATACGCAGTATTTT.